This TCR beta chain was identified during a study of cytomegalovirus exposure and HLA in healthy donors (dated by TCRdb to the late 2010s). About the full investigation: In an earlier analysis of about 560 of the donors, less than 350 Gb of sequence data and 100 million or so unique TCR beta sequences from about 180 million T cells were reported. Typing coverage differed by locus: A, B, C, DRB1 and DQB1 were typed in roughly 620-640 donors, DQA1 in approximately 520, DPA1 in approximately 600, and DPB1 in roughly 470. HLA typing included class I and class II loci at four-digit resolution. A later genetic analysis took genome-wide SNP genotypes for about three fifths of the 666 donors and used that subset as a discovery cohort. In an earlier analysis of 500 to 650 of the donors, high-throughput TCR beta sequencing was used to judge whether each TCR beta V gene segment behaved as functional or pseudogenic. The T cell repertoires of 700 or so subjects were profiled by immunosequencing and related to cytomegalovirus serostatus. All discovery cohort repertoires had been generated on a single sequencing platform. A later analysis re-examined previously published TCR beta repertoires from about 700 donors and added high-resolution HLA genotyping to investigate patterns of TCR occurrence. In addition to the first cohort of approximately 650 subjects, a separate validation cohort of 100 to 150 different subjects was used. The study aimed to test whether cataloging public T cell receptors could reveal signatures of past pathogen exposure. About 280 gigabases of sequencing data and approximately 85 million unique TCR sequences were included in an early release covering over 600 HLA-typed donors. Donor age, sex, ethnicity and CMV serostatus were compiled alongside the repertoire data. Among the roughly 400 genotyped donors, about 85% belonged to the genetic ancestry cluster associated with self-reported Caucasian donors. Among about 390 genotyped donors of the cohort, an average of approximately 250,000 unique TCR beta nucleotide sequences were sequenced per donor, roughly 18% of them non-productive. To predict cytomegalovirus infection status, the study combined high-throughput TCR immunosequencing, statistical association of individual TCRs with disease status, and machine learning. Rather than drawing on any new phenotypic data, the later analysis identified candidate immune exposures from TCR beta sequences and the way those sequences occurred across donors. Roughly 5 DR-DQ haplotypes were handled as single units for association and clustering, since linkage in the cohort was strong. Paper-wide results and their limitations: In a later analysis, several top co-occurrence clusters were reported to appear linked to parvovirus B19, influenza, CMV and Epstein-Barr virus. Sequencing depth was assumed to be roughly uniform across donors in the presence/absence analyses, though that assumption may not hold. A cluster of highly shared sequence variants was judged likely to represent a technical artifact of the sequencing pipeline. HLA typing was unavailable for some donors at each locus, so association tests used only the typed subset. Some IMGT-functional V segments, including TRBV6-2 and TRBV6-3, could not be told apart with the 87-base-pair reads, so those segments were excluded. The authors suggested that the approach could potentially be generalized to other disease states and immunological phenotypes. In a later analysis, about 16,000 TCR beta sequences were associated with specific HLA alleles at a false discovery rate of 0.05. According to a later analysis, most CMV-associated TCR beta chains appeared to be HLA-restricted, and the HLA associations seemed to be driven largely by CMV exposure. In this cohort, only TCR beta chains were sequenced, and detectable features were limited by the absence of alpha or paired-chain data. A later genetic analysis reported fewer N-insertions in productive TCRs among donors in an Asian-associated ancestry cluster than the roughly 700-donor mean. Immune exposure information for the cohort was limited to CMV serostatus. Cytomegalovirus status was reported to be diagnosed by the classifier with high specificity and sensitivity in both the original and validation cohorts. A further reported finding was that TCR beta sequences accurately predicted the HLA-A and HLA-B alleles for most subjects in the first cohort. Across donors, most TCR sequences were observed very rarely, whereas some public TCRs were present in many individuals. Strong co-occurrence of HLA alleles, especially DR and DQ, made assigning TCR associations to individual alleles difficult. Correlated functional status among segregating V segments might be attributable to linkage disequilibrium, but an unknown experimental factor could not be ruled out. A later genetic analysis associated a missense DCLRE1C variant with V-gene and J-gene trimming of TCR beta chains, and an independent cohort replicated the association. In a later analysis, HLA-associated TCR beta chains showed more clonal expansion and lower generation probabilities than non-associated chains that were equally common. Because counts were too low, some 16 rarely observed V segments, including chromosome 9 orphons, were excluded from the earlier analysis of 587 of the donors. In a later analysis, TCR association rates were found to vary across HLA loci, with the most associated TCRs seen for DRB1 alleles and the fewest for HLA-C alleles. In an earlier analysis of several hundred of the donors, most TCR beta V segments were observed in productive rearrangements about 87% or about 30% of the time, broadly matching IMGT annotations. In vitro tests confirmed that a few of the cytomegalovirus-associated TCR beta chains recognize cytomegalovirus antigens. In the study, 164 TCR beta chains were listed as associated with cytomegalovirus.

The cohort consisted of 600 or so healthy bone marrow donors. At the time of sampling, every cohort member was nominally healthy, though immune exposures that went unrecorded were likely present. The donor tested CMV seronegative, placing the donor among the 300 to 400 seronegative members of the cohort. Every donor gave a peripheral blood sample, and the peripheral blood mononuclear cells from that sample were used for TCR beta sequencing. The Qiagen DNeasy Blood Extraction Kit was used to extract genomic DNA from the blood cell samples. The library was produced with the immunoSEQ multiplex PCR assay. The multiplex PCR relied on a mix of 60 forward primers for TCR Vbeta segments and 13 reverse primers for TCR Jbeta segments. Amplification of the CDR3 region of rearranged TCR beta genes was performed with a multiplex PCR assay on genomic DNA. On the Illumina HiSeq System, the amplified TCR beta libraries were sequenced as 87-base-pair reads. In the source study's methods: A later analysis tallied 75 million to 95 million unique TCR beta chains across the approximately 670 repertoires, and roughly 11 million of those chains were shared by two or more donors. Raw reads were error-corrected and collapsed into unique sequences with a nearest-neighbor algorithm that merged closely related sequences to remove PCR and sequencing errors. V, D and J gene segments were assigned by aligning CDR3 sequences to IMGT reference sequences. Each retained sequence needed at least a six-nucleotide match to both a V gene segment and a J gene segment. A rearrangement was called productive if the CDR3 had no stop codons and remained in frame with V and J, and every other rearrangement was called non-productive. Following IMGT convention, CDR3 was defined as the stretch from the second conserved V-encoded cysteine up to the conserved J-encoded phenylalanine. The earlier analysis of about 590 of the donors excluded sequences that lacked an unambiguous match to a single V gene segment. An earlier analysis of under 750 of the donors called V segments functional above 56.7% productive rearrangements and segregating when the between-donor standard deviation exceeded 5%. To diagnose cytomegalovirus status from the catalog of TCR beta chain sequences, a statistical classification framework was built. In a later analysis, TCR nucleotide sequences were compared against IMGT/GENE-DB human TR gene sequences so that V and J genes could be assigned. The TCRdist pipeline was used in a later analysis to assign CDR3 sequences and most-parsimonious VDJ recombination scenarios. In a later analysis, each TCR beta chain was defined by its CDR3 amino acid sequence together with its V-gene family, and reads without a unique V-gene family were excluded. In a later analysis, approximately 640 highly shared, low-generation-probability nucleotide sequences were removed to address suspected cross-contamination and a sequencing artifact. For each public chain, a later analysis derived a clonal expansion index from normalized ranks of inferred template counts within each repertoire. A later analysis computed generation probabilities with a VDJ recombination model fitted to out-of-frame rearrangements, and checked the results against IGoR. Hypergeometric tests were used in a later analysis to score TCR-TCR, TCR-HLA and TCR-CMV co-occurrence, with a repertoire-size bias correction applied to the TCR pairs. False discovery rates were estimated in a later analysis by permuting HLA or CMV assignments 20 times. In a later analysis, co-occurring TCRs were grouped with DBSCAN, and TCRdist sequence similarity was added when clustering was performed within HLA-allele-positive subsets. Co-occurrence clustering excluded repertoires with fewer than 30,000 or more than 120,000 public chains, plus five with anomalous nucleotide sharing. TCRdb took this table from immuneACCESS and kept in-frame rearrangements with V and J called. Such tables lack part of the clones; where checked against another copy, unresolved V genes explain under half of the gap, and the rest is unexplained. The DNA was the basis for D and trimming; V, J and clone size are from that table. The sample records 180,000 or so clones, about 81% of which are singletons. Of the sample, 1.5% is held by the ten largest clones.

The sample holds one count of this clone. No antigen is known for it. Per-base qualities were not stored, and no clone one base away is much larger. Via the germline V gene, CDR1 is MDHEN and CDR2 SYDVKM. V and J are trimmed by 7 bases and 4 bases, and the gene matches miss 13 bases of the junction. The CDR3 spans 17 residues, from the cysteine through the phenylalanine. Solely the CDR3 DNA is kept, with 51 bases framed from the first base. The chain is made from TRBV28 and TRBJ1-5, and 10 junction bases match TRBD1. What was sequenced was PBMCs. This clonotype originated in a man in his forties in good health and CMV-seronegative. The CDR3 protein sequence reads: CASKGMTTGGRNQPQHF. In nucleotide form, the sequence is TGTGCCAGCAAGGGTATGACGACAGGGGGCAGGAATCAGCCCCAGCATTTT.